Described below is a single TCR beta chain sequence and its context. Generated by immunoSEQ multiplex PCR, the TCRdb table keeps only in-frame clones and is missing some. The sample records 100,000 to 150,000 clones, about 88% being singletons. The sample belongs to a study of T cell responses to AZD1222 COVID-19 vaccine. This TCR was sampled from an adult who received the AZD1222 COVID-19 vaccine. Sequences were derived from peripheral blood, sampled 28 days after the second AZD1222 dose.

The CDR3 reads CASSEDPTYTEAFF. CDR3 nucleotide sequence: TGTGCCAGCAGTGAAGACCCGACCTACACTGAAGCTTTCTTT. The gene calls are TRBV6-1 and TRBJ1-1; D unclear. The CDR3 sequence is 14 residues long. V lost 1 base to trimming and J lost 3 bases, with 9 bases between them. The germline V gene encodes CDR1 MNHNS and CDR2 SASEGT.